Listed below are T cell receptor beta chains from one sample, sequenced in a study of cytomegalovirus exposure and HLA in healthy donors. Profiling relied on immunoSEQ multiplex PCR, and the TCRdb table lists in-frame clones only, not all of them. This listing includes more than 95,000 clones. The sequenced material came from PBMCs. Source of these receptors: a man aged 25 to 40 in good health and CMV-seronegative. The CDR3 runs from the conserved cysteine through the conserved F or W. D genes are given only for firm matches.

V	length	J	D	CDR3	DNA
TRBV7-2	13	TRBJ1-1	-	CASSLGANTEAFF	TGTGCCAGCAGCTTAGGGGCGAACACTGAAGCTTTCTTT
TRBV10-3	13	TRBJ2-7	-	CAIKAGASYEQYF	TGTGCCATCAAGGCAGGGGCCTCCTACGAGCAGTACTTC
TRBV5-1	18	TRBJ2-7	-	CASSLAEAGQLPIYEQYF	TGCGCCAGCAGCTTGGCCGAGGCAGGGCAGCTCCCAATCTACGAGCAGTACTTC
TRBV19	17	TRBJ2-5	TRBD1	CASSLRPYRGVQETQYF	TGTGCCAGTAGTCTTCGCCCTTACAGGGGGGTCCAAGAGACCCAGTACTTC
TRBV5-4	14	TRBJ2-4	-	CASSWAGFENIQYF	TGTGCCAGCAGCTGGGCAGGGTTTGAAAACATTCAGTACTTC
TRBV28	15	TRBJ1-1	TRBD1	CASRETGGRDTEAFF	TGTGCCAGCAGGGAAACAGGGGGCAGGGACACTGAAGCTTTCTTT
TRBV29-1	14	TRBJ2-3	-	CSVARELLGDTQYF	TGCAGCGTTGCCCGGGAGTTGCTAGGGGATACGCAGTATTTT
TRBV19	12	TRBJ1-5	-	CASSVLNQPQHF	TGTGCCAGTAGTGTCCTCAATCAGCCCCAGCATTTT
TRBV19	14	TRBJ1-1	-	CASSASRGYGEAFF	TGTGCCAGTAGTGCAAGCAGGGGCTACGGTGAAGCTTTCTTT
TRBV5-1	14	TRBJ2-7	-	CASSLEGRFYEQYF	TGCGCCAGCAGCTTGGAGGGGCGGTTTTACGAGCAGTACTTC
TRBV5-6	17	TRBJ2-1	TRBD2	CASSLAAVAGYRNEQFF	TGTGCCAGCAGCTTGGCCGCGGTAGCGGGATATCGGAATGAGCAGTTCTTC
TRBV6-1	15	TRBJ2-5	TRBD2	CASRGASGLQETQYF	TGTGCCAGCAGGGGGGCTAGCGGGTTACAAGAGACCCAGTACTTC
TRBV28	15	TRBJ2-6	-	CASSTTGSGANVLTF	TGTGCCAGCAGTACTACCGGTTCTGGGGCCAACGTCCTGACTTTC
TRBV7-6	14	TRBJ2-7	TRBD2	CASSSLPGGYEQYF	TGTGCCAGCAGCTCTCTCCCGGGAGGGTACGAGCAGTACTTC
TRBV5-1	13	TRBJ2-3	-	CASSLLFTDTQYF	TGCGCCAGCTCCCTATTATTCACAGATACGCAGTATTTT
TRBV7-3	14	TRBJ1-1	-	CASSLNGGEAEAFF	TGTGCCAGCAGCCTCAACGGGGGAGAGGCTGAAGCTTTCTTT
TRBV5-1	12	TRBJ2-1	-	CASSLLGNEQFF	TGCGCCAGCAGCTTACTAGGCAATGAGCAGTTCTTC
TRBV19	13	TRBJ2-5	-	CASSHVAGETQYF	TGTGCCAGTTCCCATGTCGCAGGGGAGACCCAGTACTTC
TRBV2	15	TRBJ1-2	TRBD1	CASSDQQGADYGYTF	TGTGCCAGCAGTGACCAACAGGGGGCAGACTATGGCTACACCTTC
TRBV5-1	16	TRBJ1-2	-	CASSLDSITAGYGYTF	TGCGCCAGCAGCTTGGATAGTATCACAGCTGGCTATGGCTACACCTTC
TRBV2	17	TRBJ1-1	-	CASRGLAGGNMNTEAFF	TGTGCCAGCAGGGGCCTAGCGGGGGGAAATATGAACACTGAAGCTTTCTTT
TRBV5-4	15	TRBJ2-6	TRBD2	CASSGRVSGANVLTF	TGTGCCAGCAGCGGGAGGGTGTCTGGGGCCAACGTCCTGACTTTC
TRBV29-1	12	TRBJ1-1	-	CSAAGSNTEAFF	TGCAGCGCGGCAGGGTCAAACACTGAAGCTTTCTTT
TRBV2	15	TRBJ2-5	TRBD1	CASSSPGQGRETQYF	TGTGCCAGCAGTTCTCCGGGACAGGGTAGGGAGACCCAGTACTTC
TRBV4-2	17	TRBJ2-4	-	CASSQGPGMDAKNIQYF	TGTGCCAGCAGCCAAGGTCCAGGGATGGATGCCAAAAACATTCAGTACTTC
TRBV6-4	20	TRBJ1-5	TRBD1	CASLDVRGDRGSYSNQPQHF	TGTGCCAGCCTTGATGTGAGGGGGGACAGGGGCTCGTATAGCAATCAGCCCCAGCATTTT
TRBV6-6	14	TRBJ2-7	-	CASSSQGSLMEQYF	TGTGCCAGCAGTTCACAGGGATCCCTGATGGAGCAGTACTTC
TRBV10-3	15	TRBJ2-7	TRBD1	CAISEPGQGAYEQYF	TGTGCCATCAGTGAGCCGGGACAGGGGGCGTACGAGCAGTACTTC
TRBV5-8	15	TRBJ1-4	-	CASSLEIGGNEKLFF	TGTGCCAGCAGCTTGGAAATAGGGGGAAATGAAAAACTGTTTTTT
TRBV4-1	16	TRBJ2-7	TRBD1	CASSFRGGTGAYEQYF	TGCGCCAGCAGCTTCCGAGGGGGGACAGGGGCCTACGAGCAGTACTTC
TRBV28	15	TRBJ1-3	TRBD1	CASMDTGQYLNTIYF	TGTGCCAGCATGGATACGGGACAGTACTTAAACACCATATATTTT
TRBV19	14	TRBJ2-7	-	CASSQVGTTYEQYF	TGTGCCAGTAGCCAGGTGGGGACAACCTACGAGCAGTACTTC
TRBV28	19	TRBJ1-5	-	CVSSFQILTGPDYNQPQHF	TGTGTCAGCAGTTTCCAAATACTAACAGGGCCCGACTACAATCAGCCCCAGCATTTT
TRBV9	15	TRBJ2-3	-	CASSLSGIGTDTQYF	TGTGCCAGCAGTTTGTCGGGTATCGGCACAGATACGCAGTATTTT
TRBV7-2	13	TRBJ1-2	TRBD1	CASSRDRTYGYTF	TGTGCCAGCAGCCGGGACAGAACCTATGGCTACACCTTC
TRBV4-2	15	TRBJ1-2	TRBD1	CASSQDRQGALGYTF	TGTGCCAGCAGCCAAGATCGACAGGGGGCGCTTGGCTACACCTTC
TRBV4-3	15	TRBJ2-2	-	CASSPVGVGTGELFF	TGCGCCAGCAGCCCCGTGGGAGTGGGAACCGGGGAGCTGTTTTTT
TRBV7-3	14	TRBJ2-1	TRBD1	CASSIDRGGNEQFF	TGTGCCAGCAGCATAGACAGGGGCGGCAATGAGCAGTTCTTC
TRBV15	13	TRBJ2-5	-	CATSRDSAETQYF	TGTGCCACCAGCAGAGATAGCGCAGAGACCCAGTACTTC
TRBV4-2	14	TRBJ2-1	TRBD2	CASSQDTSDNEQFF	TGTGCCAGCAGCCAAGATACTAGCGACAATGAGCAGTTCTTC
TRBV9	14	TRBJ2-2	-	CASSVFGNTGELFF	TGTGCCAGCAGCGTGTTCGGGAACACCGGGGAGCTGTTTTTT
TRBV7-6	13	TRBJ2-1	-	CASSLEQGNEQFF	TGTGCCAGCAGCTTAGAACAGGGAAATGAGCAGTTCTTC
TRBV19	12	TRBJ2-1	-	CASEGGSNEQFF	TGTGCCAGTGAGGGTGGGAGCAATGAGCAGTTCTTC
TRBV2	14	TRBJ2-1	-	CASSEFGRASVQFF	TGTGCCAGCAGTGAATTTGGCAGGGCGAGCGTGCAGTTCTTC
TRBV28	15	TRBJ1-4	TRBD1	CASSISGTGVEKLFF	TGTGCCAGCAGTATCTCCGGGACAGGGGTTGAAAAACTGTTTTTT
TRBV5-5	15	TRBJ2-2	TRBD1	CASSKTGEYTGELFF	TGTGCCAGCAGTAAGACAGGGGAATACACCGGGGAGCTGTTTTTT
TRBV29-1	13	TRBJ2-1	TRBD2	CSGQSGSYNEQFF	TGCAGCGGTCAAAGCGGGAGCTACAATGAACAGTTCTTC
TRBV9	15	TRBJ1-5	-	CASSDPRDISQPQHF	TGTGCCAGCAGCGACCCCCGGGACATCAGTCAGCCCCAGCATTTT